The 15 T cell receptor beta chains presented below share a single source sample, sequenced in a study of identical twins. MiXCR, run by TCRdb on the 5' RACE reads, gives a single entry per CDR3 protein. The sample lists approximately 590,000 distinct CDR3 sequences; just under 10% were seen once. The same sample was also studied in work on yellow fever vaccine responses in identical twins.

The sequencing sample was made of PBMCs. The receptors originated from a woman aged 18-29 years in good health.

This clonotype was counted many times. The J gene is TRBJ2-5, the V gene TRBV20-1, with TRBD2 identical over 13 bases. J lost 4 bases, V lost 5 bases, and 1 base had no gene match. The length of the CDR3 is 13 residues. CDR1 and CDR2 (germline): DFQATT, SNEGSKA (reference sequence). CDR3 nucleotide sequence: TGCAGTGCTCGGACTAGCGGGGGAGAGACCCAGTACTTC. Encoded protein: CSARTSGGETQYF.

This rearrangement joins TRBV6-5 to TRBJ2-3; 8 bases are shared with TRBD1. The V gene end was trimmed by 2 bases and the J gene end by 2 bases; junction bases not matched to a gene: 9. The CDR3 has 17 amino acids. Germline values: CDR1 MNHEY, CDR2 SVGAGI. The CDR3 nucleotides read TGTGCCAGCAGTTACGGAGAACAGGGGGGCCACACAGATACGCAGTATTTT. It codes for CASSYGEQGGHTDTQYF.

The V call is TRBV20-1, the J call TRBJ2-7; D perhaps matches TRBD1 (5 bases). Trimming took 1 base from V and 3 from J, leaving 10 bases between them. The CDR3 spans 13 residues. Per germline, CDR1 DFQATT and CDR2 SNEGSKA (reference sequence). The CDR3 region is CSARVGRDYEQYF. In DNA, the CDR3 is TGCAGTGCTAGAGTAGGCAGGGACTACGAGCAGTACTTC.

This clonotype showed up just a few times. J is TRBJ2-7 and V is TRBV6-5; the match to TRBD2 covers 8 bases. Germline V gene lookup returns CDR1 MNHEY and CDR2 SVGAGI. The CDR3 has 14 residues. The trim removed 7 bases at V and 7 bases at J, leaving 12 bases unmatched. The CDR3 bases are TGTGCCAGCACTATACTAGCGGTCCCCCTTGAGCAGTACTTC. Residues: CASTILAVPLEQYF.

The chain couples TRBV5-8 to TRBJ2-7; D is uncertain. The length of the CDR3 is 13 residues. Germline V gives CDR1 SGHTS, CDR2 YDEGEE. V lost 6 bases and J lost 4, with 14 bases in between. CDR3 residues: CASKDQQLYEQYF. In DNA form, the CDR3 reads TGTGCCAGCAAGGACCAACAACTATACGAGCAGTACTTC.

This clonotype was seen at least ten times. V and J are TRBV29-1 and TRBJ2-1; TRBD1 matches 9 bases. The CDR3 runs 18 residues. Germline-derived CDR1 and CDR2 are SQVTM and ANQGSEA. V lost 1 base, J lost 0 bases, and 10 bases stayed unmatched. The chain's CDR3 is CSVEVLGQGIFSYNEQFF. CDR3 DNA sequence: TGCAGCGTTGAAGTGCTGGGACAGGGAATTTTCTCCTACAATGAGCAGTTCTTC.

The V and J genes are TRBV7-9 and TRBJ2-7; 10 nucleotides agree with TRBD2. Germline-derived CDR1 and CDR2 are SEHNR and FQNEAQ (reference sequence). V lost 6 bases to trimming and J lost 6 bases; unmatched junction nucleotides: 5. The CDR3 sequence is 13 residues long. The CDR3, as DNA: TGTGCCAGCAGAGAGCGGGAGGGCGTCGAGCAGTACTTC. Residues: CASREREGVEQYF.

The chain uses TRBV20-1 and TRBJ2-5; TRBD2 aligns across 10 bases. The CDR3 runs to 14 residues. V was pared by 8 bases and J by 5 bases, with 11 bases of the junction left unmatched. CDR1 is DFQATT, CDR2 SNEGSKA, per germline (reference sequence). The CDR3 reads CSIPTSGIRETQYF. In DNA, the CDR3 is TGCAGTATCCCTACTAGCGGGATACGGGAGACCCAGTACTTC.

The chain employs TRBV5-1 and TRBJ1-4; tentative D call: TRBD1 (5 bases). V was pared by 2 bases and J by 3 bases, with 8 bases between. Germline V gene lookup returns CDR1 SGHRS and CDR2 YFSETQ. This CDR3 spans 14 amino acids. The CDR3 bases are TGCGCCAGCAGCTTCGGGGGTCCTAATGAAAAACTGTTTTTT. The encoded protein is CASSFGGPNEKLFF.

The rearrangement joins TRBV14 to TRBJ2-7; TRBD2 agrees at 10 bases. Germline V gene sequence: CDR1 SGHDN, CDR2 FVKESK. This CDR3 has 15 residues. V shed 1 base, J shed 3 bases, and the junction held 3 bases outside the gene matches. The CDR3: CASSQGSGRGYEQYF. CDR3 nucleotide sequence: TGTGCCAGCAGCCAAGGCAGCGGGAGGGGCTACGAGCAGTACTTC.

This clonotype appeared many times. The genes are TRBV2 and TRBJ2-3; D perhaps matches TRBD2 (6 bases). The CDR3 totals 12 residues. V dropped 7 bases and J dropped 5 bases, with 10 bases sitting between them. Per germline, CDR1 SNHLY and CDR2 FYNNEI. For the CDR3, the DNA is TGTGCCAGCAAGGGCGGGATAGATACGCAGTATTTT. It is translated as CASKGGIDTQYF. Full variable domain (rest looked up from reference TRBV2 and TRBJ2-3): EPEVTQTPSHQVTQMGQEVILRCVPISNHLYFYWYRQILGQKVEFLVSFYNNEISEKSEIFDDQFSVERPDGSNFTLKIRSTKLEDSAMYFCASKGGIDTQYFGPGTRLTVL.

The chain uses TRBV20-1 and TRBJ2-1; the match to TRBD1 covers 8 bases. The CDR3 is 15 amino acids. The V gene end was trimmed by 0 bases and the J gene end by 9 bases; junction bases not matched to a gene: 10. Germline lookup yields CDR1 DFQATT and CDR2 SNEGSKA (reference sequence). CDR3 in amino acids: CSARDYGQGEVEQFF. CDR3 nucleotides: TGCAGTGCTAGAGATTATGGACAGGGAGAGGTTGAGCAGTTCTTC.

This clonotype was found a few times. The rearrangement joins TRBV7-2 to TRBJ2-1, with TRBD2 matching 9 bases. V shed 4 bases and J 12 bases; nucleotides not matched to a gene: 13. Germline loops: CDR1 SGHTA, CDR2 FQGNSA. The CDR3 runs 15 residues. The CDR3 DNA sequence: TGTGCCAGCAGCTATTATAGCGGGGGTGGAGAGGGGCAGTTCTTC. It encodes CASSYYSGGGEGQFF.

As DNA, the CDR3 is TGTGCCAGCAGTCAAGGGGACAGGGCTGGGGAGCTGTTTTTT. Translated, it gives CASSQGDRAGELFF. The rearrangement links TRBV7-2 to TRBJ2-2; 9 positions agree with TRBD1. Germline CDR1 and CDR2: SGHTA and FQGNSA. V trimming: 6 bases; J trimming: 8 bases; junction bases outside the gene matches: 7. The CDR3 runs to 14 residues.

This clonotype was seen many times. The chain links TRBV4-3 to TRBJ2-2; D is possibly TRBD2 (5 bases). The germline gives CDR1 LGHNA, CDR2 YSLEER. This CDR3 contains 17 residues. The ends were cut back, 0 bases at V and 6 bases at J, with 17 bases in the middle. CDR3 in amino acids: CASSQDPRAFEAGELFF. The CDR3 nucleotides read TGCGCCAGCAGCCAAGATCCGAGGGCGTTCGAGGCCGGGGAGCTGTTTTTT.